This TCR beta chain was profiled in a study of T-cell reconstitution after alpha-beta-depleted transplantation in children. Study findings and constraints: At one year after transplant, newly produced T cells mostly accounted for T-cell counts and diversity. At day 60, the high TCRbeta diversity found in some patients originated from recipient T cells and thymic progenitors that had survived. Several hundred rapidly expanded clones from non-depleted graft cells reportedly supplied alpha-beta T cells about two months post-transplant.

During its preparation, the TCRbeta library received unique molecular identifiers. TCRdb re-analysed the PCR reads in MiXCR, keeping a single row per CDR3 protein. The profile shows 450,000 to 600,000 distinct CDR3 sequences, about an eighth of them singletons. About this clonotype: Its antigen is not known.

From germline, CDR1 is LGHNA and CDR2 YSLEER. The CDR3 totals 18 residues. The ends lost 3 bases at V and 0 bases at J; junction bases unmatched: 9. This receptor was obtained from a male patient between 5 and 17 years old who had a stem cell transplant for acute myeloid leukemia, so the T cells may come from the graft donor. J is TRBJ2-2 and V is TRBV4-3, with 8 bases fitting TRBD2. The material sequenced was PBMCs, mostly from graft donor cells, taken 360 days after TCRalphabeta/CD19-depleted stem cell transplant. Written as DNA, the CDR3 is TGCGCCAGCAGCCAGCGCTCCGCGACTAGCGCGAACACCGGGGAGCTGTTTTTT. Amino acid sequence: CASSQRSATSANTGELFF.